Below, 9 T cell receptor beta chains from the same sample are listed, as sequenced in a study of T cells after yellow fever vaccination. TCRdb re-derived calls from the 5' RACE reads in MiXCR, one entry per CDR3 protein. Among approximately 300,000 distinct CDR3 sequences listed, 6.8% were seen once. The sequencing here drew on PBMCs, taken around 45 days after the first yellow fever vaccination. These receptors were collected from a man in his late teens or twenties who received the YFV17D yellow fever vaccine.

This clonotype was counted between two and nine times. The chain has TRBV2 and TRBJ2-7; D is undetermined. The germline gives CDR1 SNHLY, CDR2 FYNNEI. V lost 2 bases and J 0 bases, leaving 8 bases between the germline ends. The CDR3 length is 14 residues. CDR3 region: CASSESRDSYEQYV. CDR3 nucleotides: TGTGCCAGCAGTGAAAGTAGGGACTCCTACGAGCAGTACGTC.

This clonotype was seen more than once but under ten times. This rearrangement joins TRBV6-2 or TRBV6-3 to TRBJ2-3; D is unclear. Between the trimmed V and J ends, which lost 2 bases and 9 bases, there was a span of 6 bases. This CDR3 has 11 amino acids. Germline V gene lookup returns CDR1 MNHEY and CDR2 SVGEGT. CDR3 protein: CASSYPETQYF. The CDR3 nucleotides read TGTGCCAGCAGTTACCCCGAAACGCAGTATTTT.

This clonotype was counted a few times. The V and J genes are TRBV5-1 and TRBJ2-7, with 15 bases fitting TRBD2. Germline lookup yields CDR1 SGHRS and CDR2 YFSETQ. The length of the CDR3 is 15 residues. Trimming at V came to 5 bases and at J to 9 bases, leaving 9 bases not matched to a gene. As DNA, the CDR3 is TGCGCCAGCAGTGCCACCGGGACTAGCGGGGGGAGGCAGTACTTC. Translation gives CASSATGTSGGRQYF.

This clonotype was recorded a few times. The V and J genes are TRBV10-2 and TRBJ2-2; TRBD1 is a possible D gene (6 bases). V dropped 4 bases and J dropped 5 bases, with 17 bases sitting between them. The germline gives CDR1 WSHSY, CDR2 SAAADI. The CDR3 consists of 16 residues. The CDR3 sequence is CASSGVPSTGTGELFF. The CDR3 bases are TGCGCCAGCAGTGGGGTTCCCTCGACAGGTACCGGGGAGCTGTTTTTT.

This chain links TRBV7-3 with TRBJ2-3; 7 nucleotides match TRBD2. V was pared by 8 bases and J by 8 bases, with 10 bases of the junction left unmatched. From germline, CDR1 is SGHTA and CDR2 FQGTGA. CDR3 length equals 13 residues. The CDR3 coding sequence is TGTGCCAGCGGACCGGGGGGAGGCGTTACGCAGTATTTT. Residues: CASGPGGGVTQYF. The whole variable domain, remainder taken from reference TRBV7-3 and TRBJ2-3, is GAGVSQTPSNKVTEKGKYVELRCDPISGHTALYWYRQSLGQGPEFLIYFQGTGAADDSGLPNDRFFAVRPEGSVSTLKIQRTERGDSAVYLCASGPGGGVTQYFGPGTRLTVL.

The chain has TRBV18 and TRBJ2-7, with D perhaps matching TRBD1 (6 bases). CDR1 KGHSH and CDR2 LQKENI come from the germline V gene. The CDR3 has 14 amino acids. Trimming cost V 6 bases and J 4 bases, with 16 bases left between them. The CDR3 coding sequence is TGTGCCAGCTCCCAGACAGGACGTCGTTACGAGCAGTACTTC. This sequence encodes CASSQTGRRYEQYF. The whole variable domain, remainder taken from reference TRBV18 and TRBJ2-7, is NAGVMQNPRHLVRRRGQEARLRCSPMKGHSHVYWYRQLPEEGLKFMVYLQKENIIDESGMPKERFSAEFPKEGPSILRIQQVVRGDSAAYFCASSQTGRRYEQYFGPGTRLTVT.

The gene calls are TRBV7-9 and TRBJ2-7, with TRBD2 matching over 8 bases. Unmatched junction bases numbered 9, after V lost 5 bases and J lost 0 bases. Germline CDR1 SEHNR, CDR2 FQNEAQ (reference sequence). The CDR3 extends over 16 amino acids. The CDR3 nucleotides read TGTGCCAGCAGCAGAACGAGCGGGGGCAACTCCTACGAGCAGTACGTC. This codes for CASSRTSGGNSYEQYV.

In this sample, this clonotype turned up a few times. The genes are TRBV20-1 and TRBJ2-2; D possibly corresponds to TRBD1 (6 bases). Germline CDR1 reads DFQATT; CDR2 reads SNEGSKA (reference sequence). This CDR3 has 13 amino acids. With 6 bases removed from V and 1 base from J, the gap between germline ends came to 9 bases. The CDR3 DNA sequence: TGCAGTGCCAGGGGACGGAACACCGGGGAGCTGTTTTTT. Translation gives CSARGRNTGELFF.

The chain combines TRBV20-1 with TRBJ2-4; 11 bases line up with TRBD2. Losses at the gene ends were 3 bases for V and 7 bases for J; bases not matched to a gene: 14. Germline V gene sequence: CDR1 DFQATT, CDR2 SNEGSKA (reference sequence). This CDR3 comprises 17 residues. The CDR3 reads CSASLLAGVIASNIQYF. The CDR3 nucleotides read TGCAGTGCTAGTTTACTAGCGGGGGTTATCGCCTCCAACATTCAGTACTTC.